This section outlines one T cell receptor beta chain sequence together with its context. This record comes from a study of blood T cell repertoires in COVID-19. Study details: Material from acute and convalescent COVID-19 was sourced from the United States, Italy and Spain. In each case, the material was cDNA or gDNA derived from T cells, B-cell-depleted T cells, or PBMCs.

The V gene lost 3 bases and the J gene lost 1 base, with 9 bases spanning the gap. The CDR3 extends over 15 amino acids. Germline V lookup: CDR1 KGHDR, CDR2 SFDVKD. The authors' processing: Estimates of nucleated cell counts were drawn from the amplification of reference gene primers. The repertoire was sequenced with immunoSEQ multiplex PCR; TCRdb's copy has only in-frame clones and lacks some. Clonal size and the V and J genes are those of that table, whereas D and trimming came from the DNA. Of some 310,000 clones detected, around 86% appear once; the ten largest clones hold 1%. The chain recombines TRBV24-1 with TRBJ1-3; D possibly corresponds to TRBD1 (5 bases). The sequencing input was peripheral blood. The source of this sequence is a man aged 45 to 65 with active or convalescent COVID-19. CDR3 residues: CATSDPRASGNTIYF. The CDR3 DNA reads TGTGCCACCAGTGATCCCAGGGCATCTGGAAACACCATATATTTT.